This T cell receptor (beta chain) was documented in a study of shared clonotypes between healthy human individuals. Trimming cost V 0 bases and J 7 bases; bases outside gene matches: 5. The CDR3 runs 15 residues. Per the germline V gene, CDR1 is SGHTA and CDR2 is FQGNSA. TCRdb's table, derived via immunoSEQ multiplex PCR, lists solely in-frame clones and lacks some. The table includes some 1 million clones, 75% detected once. The chain is built from TRBV7-2 and TRBJ2-1; 8 positions agree with TRBD2. Sequencing used memory CD4+ T cells sorted from blood. Sample subset: CD45RA-negative fraction. This sequence originates from a man aged 18 to 30 in good health. The CDR3 DNA reads TGTGCCAGCAGCTTAGCTAGCGGGGTTTCAAATGAGCAGTTCTTC. Residues: CASSLASGVSNEQFF.